This T cell receptor (beta chain) was sequenced in a study of shared clonotypes between healthy human individuals (dated by TCRdb to 2018 to 2021). For the wider study: A couple of women and a few men aged 18 to 49 years were included in the cohort. Per donor, three plates each were used for CD4 naive and CD4 memory, two for CD8 naive, and one for CD8 memory. To estimate repertoire size and how much clonotypes are shared between individuals, the study performed deep sequencing of blood TCR repertoires from about 5 healthy adults. Libraries were prepared and TCR repertoires were sequenced by different laboratories using diverse techniques, in order to increase sequencing depth and limit assay-specific biases. Between about 0.8 and 8.9 billion PBMCs per donor were obtained by leukapheresis.

The donors were healthy, HIV-negative adults who had no recently reported acute infections or vaccinations. All donors were Caucasian adults living in Nashville, Tennessee, USA. CD4+ T cells were enriched by magnetic negative selection, after which naive cells were positively selected on CD45RA and the negative fraction was taken as the memory subset. Blood was obtained by leukapheresis, after which PBMCs were separated by Ficoll-Histopaque density gradient centrifugation and cryopreserved in liquid nitrogen vapor phase. Analytical flow cytometry was used to check the purity and quantity of every magnetically sorted T cell population. Genomic DNA was isolated from every sorted fraction and measured by UV absorbance on a Nanodrop 2000c. TCR CDR3 regions were amplified from genomic DNA by multiplex PCR using the deep immunoSEQ assay. Extracted genomic DNA from each cell subset was distributed evenly across all wells of several immunoSEQ 96-well plates, and each plate was treated as a replicate. For sorted subsets, roughly 200 ng genomic DNA, equal to 30,000 to 35,000 T cell genomes, was loaded into each replicate PCR. Purified libraries were measured with a Qubit 3.0 fluorometer, size-checked on a Bioanalyzer 2100, and measured again with the KAPA Library Quantification kit. A separate single-read 150-cycle Illumina NextSeq 550 flow cell was used to sequence each immunoSEQ 96-well plate. In the paper's pipeline: Because the immunoSEQ output held only junctional sequences and lacked quality scores, the filtering could not match the filtering applied to full-length reads. Sequences were annotated with PyIR, a Python wrapper for IgBLAST v1.9, using IMGT germline references to assign V/J genes and CDR3. Reads were filtered out if the reads had weak V/J assignments (E-value above 1e-6), no CDR3, stop codons, out-of-frame junctions, or ambiguous translated residues. V3J clonotypes were defined as sequences sharing the same inferred V gene, J gene, and CDR3 amino acid sequence. Percentage overlap between repertoires was computed as shared unique clonotypes divided by the size of the smaller repertoire. RTK rarefaction, the Chao1 estimator, and Recon v2.1 estimates of unobserved clonotypes were used to assess repertoire richness. For all TCRbeta clonotypes obtained by the gDNA method from a few donors, generation probabilities were computed with OLGA. Held by TCRdb, this immuneACCESS table contains in-frame sequences only and omits some clones. Under half of the omission traces to an unresolved V gene where checked; the cause of the rest is unknown. The D gene and trimming were derived from the DNA, and the V and J assignments and clone size from that table. This sample comprises 1,100,000 or so clones, more than 75% of them detected only once. More than 0.5% of the sample rests with the top ten.

V was cut back by 1 base and J by 5 bases, leaving a gap of 14 bases between them. From the germline V gene, CDR1 is MGHRA and CDR2 is YSYEKL. The CDR3 measures 15 amino acids from cysteine to phenylalanine. The retained sequence is limited to the CDR3, 45 bases, with the frame set at the first base. What the research found in general, with its limitations: Across a few donors, around 5% of naive CD4, approximately 3.6% of naive CD8, approximately 2.5% of memory CD4, and 0.4% of memory CD8 clonotypes were shared. Incomplete sequencing was indicated by rarefaction of sorted-subset datasets, despite the large sequencing depth. Naive subsets generally had larger estimated clonotype richness than memory subsets. The small number of donors limited the genetic and exposure-history diversity represented. Based on pairwise subsampling, the degree of clonotype sharing among donors was expected to be affected by sequencing depth. Sampling was restricted to blood, and TCR repertoires in tissue are likely to differ from TCR repertoires in blood. Compared with non-shared clonotypes, the clonotypes found in all four sorted-subset donors had higher generation probabilities.

At least ten counts were recorded for this clone. It lacks a known antigen. No quality values exist for individual bases; no much larger clone is one base distant. The rearranged chain carries TRBV4-1 and TRBJ2-5, with the D gene possibly TRBD1 or TRBD2, each one fitting 5 bases. The sequence came from a man between 18 and 35 years old in good health. Some clones in this sample may be carry-over from other donors' samples. Sequencing was done on a sample of memory CD4+ T cells from PBMCs. The meaning of the sample's cell subset or site label: CD45RA-negative fraction. The base sequence is TGCGCCAGCAGCCAAGTCGGGGCCACCGGGGAGACCCAGTACTTC. It is translated as CASSQVGATGETQYF.